This T cell receptor beta chain is from a study of OX40 agonist ivuxolimab in advanced cancers. With respect to the entire study: Ivuxolimab, which targeted the costimulatory receptor OX40 (CD134), was an agonistic, fully human IgG2 monoclonal antibody. Three dose-escalation patients achieved partial responses, one with hepatocellular carcinoma and two with cutaneous melanoma. Among the 52 dose-escalation patients, approximately 20 had hepatocellular carcinoma, about 15 melanoma, 9 renal cell carcinoma and 9 head and neck cancer. Peripheral TCRbeta sequencing was intended to test whether TCR sequence diversity was altered and clonal T-cell expansion was caused by ivuxolimab. Patients were allowed to have had prior anti-PD-1, anti-PD-L1 or anti-CTLA-4 therapy, and 30% to 40% of the dose-escalation patients had previously received checkpoint inhibitors. The paper describes the monotherapy dose-escalation part (N ≈ 49 patients) of the phase I trial of ivuxolimab. The dose-escalation cohort was roughly 83% male with a mean age of approximately 60 years, ranging from about 20 to 85. Intravenous ivuxolimab was administered to patients every 2 weeks at six dose levels: 0.01, 0.1, 0.3, 1.5, 3 and 10 mg/kg. Overall results and qualifications from the work: In the 0.1-3.0 mg/kg groups, partial responders had among the lowest normalized peripheral clonal expansion, particularly in CD8+ T cells. After ivuxolimab, expanded clones were on average more numerous among CD8+ T cells than among CD4+ T cells. Low levels of normalized T-cell clonal expansion were also seen in some nonresponding patients. Clonal expansion of both CD4+ and CD8+ blood T cells was observed from baseline to week 6 at doses 0.1 to 3.0 mg/kg. Antigen specificity was not determined for the clonally expanded peripheral T cells.

Patients with autoimmune disease history or receiving systemic immunosuppression were excluded from the trial. In every dose cohort, peripheral blood was drawn for TCR sequencing at baseline, cycle 4 day 1, and cycle 7 day 1. The samples were drawn from a first-in-human, open-label, multicenter phase I dose-escalation trial of ivuxolimab. Adults with locally advanced or metastatic head and neck squamous cell, hepatocellular, melanoma or renal cell carcinoma were enrolled in the trial. Before TCR sequencing, CD4+ T cells and CD8+ T cells from peripheral blood were sorted into separate populations. Turning to this clone: Its binding antigen is unknown. Base qualities were left out, and no much larger clone turns up one base away.

To sequence the TCRbeta CDR3 region, genomic DNA was isolated from the sorted cells. TCRbeta CDR3 regions were sequenced using the immunoSEQ Assay. Entries here come from immuneACCESS through TCRdb and include only in-frame sequences with V and J called. Some clones fail to appear in such tables; in the studies checked, an unresolved V gene covers under half of the shortfall, and the cause of the remainder is unknown. The sample yields approximately 47,000 clones; about 87% were counted once. The top ten constitute 1.5% to 2% of the sample. Sequences were derived from CD4+ or CD8+ T cells sorted from blood, sampled in a trial of the OX40 agonist ivuxolimab. This sequence originates from an adult with an advanced solid tumor such as melanoma, head and neck, liver or kidney cancer.

The CDR3 loop reads CASKESGPYTQYF. The nucleotides read TGTGCCAGCAAAGAGTCAGGACCGTATACGCAGTATTTT. The chain links TRBV6-1 with TRBJ2-3, with no reliable assignment of the D segment. Reading from cysteine to phenylalanine, the CDR3 counts 13 amino acids. The only DNA kept is the CDR3, 39 bases in frame from the first base. V and J lose 7 bases and 7 bases, and a span of 15 bases separates them. CDR1 and CDR2 (MNHNS, SASEGT) derive from the germline V gene.